This TCR beta chain was recovered during a study of OX40 agonist ivuxolimab in advanced cancers. Study-level information: Patients receiving dose escalation had hepatocellular carcinoma, melanoma, renal cell or head and neck cancer. In three patients, partial responses were observed, one with hepatocellular carcinoma and two with cutaneous melanoma. Study outcomes and limitations: There were, on average, more expanded clones in CD8+ T cells than in CD4+.

With regard to this clone: Antigen: not known.

The ends were cut back, 8 bases at V and 5 bases at J, with 9 bases in the middle. The germline V gene has CDR1 SGHAT and CDR2 FQNNGV. The CDR3 loop spans 11 amino acids. Profiled with immunoSEQ multiplex PCR; TCRdb holds only in-frame clones, not every one. The sample includes roughly 30,000 clones, roughly 87% of them seen just once. The sequenced sample was CD4+ or CD8+ T cells sorted from blood, obtained in a trial of the OX40 agonist ivuxolimab. The chain employs TRBV11-2 and TRBJ1-1; tentative D call: TRBD1 (5 bases). The sequence was collected from an adult with an advanced solid tumor such as melanoma, head and neck, liver or kidney cancer. The CDR3 protein is CASARQTEAFF. In DNA form, the CDR3 reads TGTGCCAGCGCTCGACAGACTGAAGCTTTCTTT.